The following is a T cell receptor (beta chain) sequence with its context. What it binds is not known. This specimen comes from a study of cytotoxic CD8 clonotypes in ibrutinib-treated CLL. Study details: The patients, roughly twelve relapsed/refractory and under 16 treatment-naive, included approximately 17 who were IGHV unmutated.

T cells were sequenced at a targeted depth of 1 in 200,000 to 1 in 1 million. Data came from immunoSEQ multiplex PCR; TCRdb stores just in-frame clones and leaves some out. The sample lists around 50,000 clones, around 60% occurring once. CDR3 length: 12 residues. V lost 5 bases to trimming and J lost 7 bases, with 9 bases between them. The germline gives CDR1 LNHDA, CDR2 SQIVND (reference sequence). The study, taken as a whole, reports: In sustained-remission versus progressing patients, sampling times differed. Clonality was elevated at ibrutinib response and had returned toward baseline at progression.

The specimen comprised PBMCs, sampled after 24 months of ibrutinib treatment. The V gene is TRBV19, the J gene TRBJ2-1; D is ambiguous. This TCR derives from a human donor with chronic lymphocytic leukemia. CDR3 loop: CASSYLPNEQFF. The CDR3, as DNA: TGTGCCAGTAGTTACCTTCCTAATGAGCAGTTCTTC.